The clone carrying this T cell receptor (beta chain) showed up just once. What it recognizes is unknown. This entry belongs to a study of Graves' ophthalmopathy and Graves' hyperthyroidism. General observations from the study: Researchers report that a 13-signature model separated ophthalmopathy from stable hyperthyroidism, posting about 90% sensitivity and less than 82% specificity.

TCR beta CDR3 regions were amplified from RNA transcripts. Following a first-round RT-PCR that used HTBI primers, a second-round multiplex PCR was carried out. TCRdb independently ran MiXCR on the multiplex PCR reads; one entry per CDR3 protein. The sample has around 660,000 distinct CDR3 sequences, about 41% seen once; the top ten hold over 2.5%. Patients were diagnosed from clinical symptoms, serum thyroxine, TRAb, thyroid ultrasound and orbital computed tomography. The length of the CDR3 is 17 residues. After removal of 2 bases from V and 10 bases from J, the junction contained 19 bases not matched to a gene. CDR1 and CDR2 (germline): MNHNY, SVGAGI (reference sequence).

The V call is TRBV6-6, the J call TRBJ2-5; 7 positions agree with TRBD2. The sequencing input was peripheral blood. This receptor was taken from an adult man with Graves' ophthalmopathy. The CDR3 DNA sequence: TGTGCCAGCAGTTACGCCGGGACTACATCAGTACAGTTGGACCAGTACTTC. Protein: CASSYAGTTSVQLDQYF.